Included here is one T cell receptor (beta chain) sequence, with context. Its target is not known. The data stem from a study of CD8+CD57+ T cells in acquired aplastic anemia. Study information: An average of roughly 3 ug of DNA was obtained from sorted CD4+ and CD8+ cells. General study results and limits: A significant difference in CD8+ Simpson's diversity between patients and controls was not found. A set of twenty-nine CD8+ CDR3 sequences was shared between patients and controls, and these sequences appeared highly expressed in patients.

Genomic DNA acted as the template from which TCR beta VDJ combination and CDR3 sequence profiling were carried out. Using its own MiXCR run on the reads, TCRdb lists one record per CDR3 protein. The sample includes approximately 190,000 distinct CDR3 sequences, around three fifths seen only once; the top ten take more than 45%. Looked up from germline, CDR1 is SGHTA and CDR2 is FQGTGA. The CDR3 is 16 amino acids. Trimming shortened V by 6 bases and J by 6 bases, and 20 bases separated the two germline ends. This receptor was obtained from a human donor with severe aplastic anemia or a healthy control (not recorded which). Source material: sorted CD4+, CD8+, or CD8+CD57+ T cells (not recorded which) from PBMCs. J is TRBJ2-2 and V is TRBV7-3, with D perhaps TRBD1 (6 bases). In DNA, the CDR3 is TGTGCCAGCAGTCGAACTCCTCGGACAGTGGCCGGGGAGCTGTTTTTT. Its protein product is CASSRTPRTVAGELFF.